This is a list of T cell receptor beta chains from one sample in a study of T cells in Graves' hyperthyroidism and ophthalmopathy. TCRdb re-called the multiplex PCR reads with MiXCR, one entry per CDR3 protein. The table shows about 770,000 distinct CDR3 sequences, with around 20% occurring only once. Sequencing was carried out using blood. The receptors here all came from a woman aged 45-59 years with Graves' hyperthyroidism that later progressed to Graves' ophthalmopathy. CDR3s include the opening cysteine and the closing phenylalanine or tryptophan. Fields, in order: D gene, V gene, clone size, J gene, CDR3 DNA, CDR3 protein. A D gene is named only where the DNA matches it firmly. Expanded clones get a size class; other rows say once, few or many, or leave the size out.

-	TRBV3-1	many	TRBJ1-6	TGTGCCAGCAGCCAGAGGGGGTCCTCTTCACCCCTCCACTTT	CASSQRGSSSPLHF
TRBD1	TRBV3-1	many	TRBJ2-7	TGTGCCAGCAGCGCCTCCGGGACAGGCAAGGGGGAGCAGTACTTC	CASSASGTGKGEQYF
-	TRBV20-1	few	TRBJ1-5	TGCAGTGCTTGGACTGATAGCAATCAGCCCCAGCATTTT	CSAWTDSNQPQHF
-	TRBV7-9	few	TRBJ2-6	TGTGCCAGCAGCTTGGGGACGTCAAGATCGGGCACTGGGGCCAACGTCCTGACTTTC	CASSLGTSRSGTGANVLTF
-	TRBV11-2	many	TRBJ2-3	TGTGCCAGCAGTACGTCCACAGATACGCAGTATTTT	CASSTSTDTQYF
-	TRBV5-8	-	TRBJ2-5	TGTGCCAGCAGCTTGGCACTTAACAGGGTCGGAAAGACCCAGTACTTC	CASSLALNRVGKTQYF
-	TRBV3-1	few	TRBJ2-6	TGTGCCAGCAGCCGGGTGACGGGGACACAGACTGGGGCCAACGTCCTGACTTTC	CASSRVTGTQTGANVLTF
TRBD1	TRBV20-1	-	TRBJ1-2	TGCAGTGCTCCCCCGGGACAGGGGAGCGGCTACACCTTC	CSAPPGQGSGYTF
-	TRBV14	few	TRBJ1-2	TGTGCCAGCAGCCAATCGGGGGCGGATGGCTACACCTTC	CASSQSGADGYTF
TRBD1	TRBV11-2	many	TRBJ2-7	TGTGCCAGCAGCTTCTCCGGGACAGCCTACGAGCAGTACTTC	CASSFSGTAYEQYF
-	TRBV30	-	TRBJ1-3	TGTGCCGTGGACACAGGCTACACCATATATTTT	CAVDTGYTIYF
-	TRBV5-5	-	TRBJ1-5	TGTGCCAGCAGCTTGATCAGCGGGAATCAGCCCCAGCATTTT	CASSLISGNQPQHF
-	TRBV27	-	TRBJ1-1	TGTGCCAGCAGTTCCCGGACAGTGGCTGAAGCTTTCTTT	CASSSRTVAEAFF
-	TRBV11-1	-	TRBJ2-4	TGTGCCAGCAGCCCTGACTGGGACTGGGCCAAAAACATTCAGTACTTC	CASSPDWDWAKNIQYF
-	TRBV20-1	many	TRBJ1-2	TGCAGTGCTAGAGATATGGGGAACTATGGCTACACCTTC	CSARDMGNYGYTF
TRBD1	TRBV5-6	many	TRBJ2-5	TGTGCCAGCAGCTATATAGGGGGCTTCCAAGAGACCCAGTACTTC	CASSYIGGFQETQYF
-	TRBV4-1	many	TRBJ2-7	TGCGCCAGCAGCCAAGGGGACCGCTCCTACGAGCAGTACTTC	CASSQGDRSYEQYF
-	TRBV18	many	TRBJ1-1	TGTGCCAGCTCACTCGGATTGGGACGAGGGAACACTGAAGCTTTCTTT	CASSLGLGRGNTEAFF
TRBD2	TRBV18	-	TRBJ2-7	TGTGCCAGCTCACCCCCCACTAGCGGGGGCGGCGAGCAGTACTTC	CASSPPTSGGGEQYF
-	TRBV9	few	TRBJ2-2	TGTGCCAGCAGCGTAGATGGTAACACCGGGGAGCTGTTTTTT	CASSVDGNTGELFF
-	TRBV15	few	TRBJ1-3	TGTGCCACCAGGGGTCTCTCAGGAAACACCATATATTTT	CATRGLSGNTIYF
-	TRBV6-1	few	TRBJ1-1	TGTGCCAGCAGACATGGACAAGGGGATTGGAACACTGAAGCTTTCTTT	CASRHGQGDWNTEAFF
TRBD1	TRBV6-1	-	TRBJ2-4	TGTGCCAGCAGAGCCGGACAGGGGGTCTCCAAAAACATTCAGTACTTC	CASRAGQGVSKNIQYF
TRBD1	TRBV6-1	many	TRBJ1-2	TGTACTTCTGGGACAGTCCTTCCCCAAGCGGGGGGCTACACCTTC	CTSGTVLPQAGGYTF
-	TRBV9	few	TRBJ2-3	TGTGCCAGCAGCGACGAAATCGAGGGGCAACTCACAGATACGCAGTATTTT	CASSDEIEGQLTDTQYF
-	TRBV18	few	TRBJ1-2	TGTGCCAGCTCTCAGTTTATGGGGGAGTATGGCTACACCTTC	CASSQFMGEYGYTF
-	TRBV11-2	many	TRBJ1-5	TGTGCCAGCAGCTTACGGGGGGATGGGCCCCAGCATTTT	CASSLRGDGPQHF
TRBD1	TRBV20-1	many	TRBJ1-6	TGCAGTGCCACGACAGGGGGCCTCTCCGACTCACCCCTCCACTTT	CSATTGGLSDSPLHF
TRBD2	TRBV19	-	TRBJ2-1	TGTGCCAGTAGTATAAGTCAGCGGGGGCGCAACAATGAGCAGTTCTTC	CASSISQRGRNNEQFF
-	TRBV29-1	-	TRBJ1-2	TGCAGCGTTGATGGCGTCAGGGAGGTCGACTATGGCTACACCTTC	CSVDGVREVDYGYTF
-	TRBV3-1	many	TRBJ2-5	TGTGCCAGCAGCCAACGGGACCCGCAAGAGACCCAGTACTTC	CASSQRDPQETQYF
-	TRBV2	many	TRBJ2-3	TGTGCCAGCAGGGGACCCGGACGCACAGATACGCAGTATTTT	CASRGPGRTDTQYF
-	TRBV7-9	many	TRBJ1-1	TGTGCCAGCAGCACGCGGGACGGTCCTAACACTGAAGCTTTCTTT	CASSTRDGPNTEAFF
TRBD1	TRBV29-1	-	TRBJ1-1	TGCAGCGTTGAAAGGGGGCACGCTGAAGCTTTCTTT	CSVERGHAEAFF
TRBD1	TRBV11-2	many	TRBJ1-1	TGTGCCAGCAGCTTAGCTGTCCTTGGACAGGGAAGGGTTGAAGCTTTCTTT	CASSLAVLGQGRVEAFF
-	TRBV7-8	few	TRBJ1-1	TGTGCCAGCAGCCAAAGAGGGGGGTTTTGGACTGAAGCTTTCTTT	CASSQRGGFWTEAFF
TRBD1	TRBV5-4	-	TRBJ2-7	TGTGGGACAGGGGACAGGGGGTACGAGCAGTACTTC	CGTGDRGYEQYF
-	TRBV20-1	-	TRBJ1-3	TGCAGTGCTAGGACAGGTTCCTACACCATATATTTT	CSARTGSYTIYF
-	TRBV2	many	TRBJ1-4	TGTGCCAGCAGTGTGAGGGGGTTAGGTGAAAAACTGTTTTTT	CASSVRGLGEKLFF
-	TRBV14	many	TRBJ1-6	TGTGCCAGCAGCCAAGATTCGGCAGCCCAGTCTAATTCACCCCTCCACTTT	CASSQDSAAQSNSPLHF
-	TRBV15	-	TRBJ1-2	TGTGCCACCAGCAGAGTGGTGTCAGGGAACTATGGCTACACCTTC	CATSRVVSGNYGYTF
-	TRBV9	-	TRBJ2-1	TGTGCCAGCAGCGTAGACGGACGGGCAGGCAATGAGCAGTTCTTC	CASSVDGRAGNEQFF
TRBD1	TRBV3-1	many	TRBJ1-1	TGTGCCAGCAGCCGTACTGGACAGGGAGGAACTGAAGCTTTCTTT	CASSRTGQGGTEAFF
-	TRBV18	many	TRBJ1-4	TGTGCCAGCTCACCAACGCGGGCAACTAATGAAAAACTGTTTTTT	CASSPTRATNEKLFF
-	TRBV6-1	many	TRBJ1-2	TGTGCCAGCAGTGGCAGGGCCTATGGCTACACCTTC	CASSGRAYGYTF
-	TRBV19	few	TRBJ1-2	TGTGCCAGTAGTAAAACCGGACAGTATGGCTACACCTTC	CASSKTGQYGYTF
-	TRBV5-1	few	TRBJ2-2	TGCGCCAGCACCGAGGAGGGCGACAAGGAGGACACCGGGGAGCTGTTTTTT	CASTEEGDKEDTGELFF
TRBD1	TRBV4-2	few	TRBJ2-3	TGTGCCAGCAGCCGCGCCGGGACAGGGGGTCCAGATACGCAGTATTTT	CASSRAGTGGPDTQYF
TRBD2	TRBV9	many	TRBJ2-1	TGTGCCAGCAGCGTAGGTGGTAGCGGGTCCTACAATGAGCAGTTCTTC	CASSVGGSGSYNEQFF
-	TRBV5-1	few	TRBJ1-5	TGCGCCAGCAGCCCAAATGTCGGGGGGGATCAGCCCCAGCATTTT	CASSPNVGGDQPQHF
TRBD1	TRBV20-1	many	TRBJ2-7	TGCAGTGCTCCCCTAGGTCCCGGGACAGGGGGGCACGAGCAGTACTTC	CSAPLGPGTGGHEQYF